This T cell receptor beta chain came from a study of graft-versus-host responses after intestinal transplantation. Across the whole study: The whole recipient group had anti-thymocyte globulin induction followed by tacrolimus and steroids for around 3 years. Study observations and caveats: Within allografts, high graft-versus-host to host-versus-graft clonal ratios were seen among patients with graft-donor T cell macrochimerism. Recipient bone marrow held GvH clones, some seen earlier in ileum or blood.

V was pared by 5 bases and J by 4 bases, with 27 bases between. The CDR3 contains 18 residues. Germline assignment: CDR1 SGHTA and CDR2 FQGTGA. On this clone itself: Its antigen is unknown.

Tissue processing of the graft released intraepithelial and lamina propria lymphocytes from it. The repertoire was sequenced with immunoSEQ multiplex PCR; TCRdb's copy has only in-frame clones and lacks some. The sample yields roughly 4,800 clones, roughly 72% seen once. The chain joins TRBV7-3 to TRBJ2-7; maybe TRBD2 (5 bases). The sequence was obtained from a human patient who received an intestinal transplant, so some T cells may come from the graft donor. Sequencing used ileum tissue, obtained 17 days after transplant. The CDR3, as DNA: TGTGCCAGCAGCCCGCTCCTCCGTAGCGCCCGCCTTAAGTACGAGCAGTACGTC. Its translation is CASSPLLRSARLKYEQYV.